The clone carrying this T cell receptor beta chain was recorded once. What it binds is not known. TCRdb ran MiXCR on the reads and lists one entry per CDR3 protein. The sample contains about 920,000 distinct CDR3 sequences, approximately 33% of which appear only once. The CDR3 consists of 18 residues. Trimming removed 0 bases from V and 3 bases from J; junction bases left unmatched: 8. Germline CDR1 MNHGY, CDR2 SAAAGT. The sample is drawn from a study of T cell repertoires in cytomegalovirus infection. Study overall: Evidence of both CMV infection and a matching HLA type came from public TCR beta signatures. Study-wide points: The ex vivo response showed dominance by HLA-C-restricted CMV-specific TCR beta clonotypes. Of the TCR beta families, the public ones yielded a cumulative frequency that identified carriers of CMV plus the relevant HLA.

The J gene is TRBJ1-2, the V gene TRBV6-8; 12 positions match TRBD1. This specimen consisted of cultured CD8+ T cells from PBMCs, obtained from culture after CMV antigen stimulation. The origin of this receptor is a human donor in good health (CMV status not recorded). Some clones in this sample may be carry-over from other donors' samples. The CDR3 region has the DNA TGTGCCAGCAGTTACTCCCGGGACAGGGGGCTTATGGACTATGGCTACACCTTC. Translating gives CASSYSRDRGLMDYGYTF.